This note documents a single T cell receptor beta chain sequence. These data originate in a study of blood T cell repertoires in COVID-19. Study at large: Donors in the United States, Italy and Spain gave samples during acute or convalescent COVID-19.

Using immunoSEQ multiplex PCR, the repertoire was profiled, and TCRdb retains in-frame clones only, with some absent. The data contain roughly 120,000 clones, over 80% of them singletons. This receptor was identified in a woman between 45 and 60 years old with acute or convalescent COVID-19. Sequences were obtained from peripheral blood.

The CDR3 is CASSTWTGTSNQPQHF. CDR3 in DNA: TGTGCCAGTAGTACATGGACAGGGACGAGCAATCAGCCCCAGCATTTT. The chain couples TRBV19 to TRBJ1-5; 8 nucleotides match TRBD1. The CDR3 consists of 16 residues. The germline CDR1 and CDR2 sequences are LNHDA and SQIVND (reference sequence). Trimming removed 4 bases from V and 1 base from J; junction bases left unmatched: 6.